This section outlines one T cell receptor beta chain sequence together with its context. Its target is unknown. Germline-derived CDR1 and CDR2 are SGHDT and YYEEEE. Trimming left V 0 bases short and J 7 bases short, with 6 bases between. The CDR3 is 12 amino acids. The data belong to a study of cytomegalovirus exposure and HLA in healthy donors. For the study at large: Roughly 85 million unique TCRs from HLA-typed donors made up an early data release. Most donors, roughly 84% of over 300 genotyped, fell in the Caucasian-associated ancestry cluster. General study points: Rare TCR sequences dominated, though some public TCRs recurred in many donors.

It was with 60 Vbeta and 13 Jbeta primers that the PCR ran. The table came from immunoSEQ multiplex PCR; TCRdb's copy has only in-frame clones and leaves some out. The sample has around 140,000 clones, about 86% seen once. The chain combines TRBV5-6 with TRBJ2-3; TRBD2 might be the D (5 bases). Sequencing was carried out using PBMCs. The clonotype was recovered from a woman younger than 45 in good health and CMV-seronegative. The CDR3 DNA reads as TGTGCCAGCAGCTTGGGAGGGCATACGCAGTATTTT. Amino acids: CASSLGGHTQYF.